This T cell receptor beta chain was profiled in a study of cytomegalovirus exposure and HLA in healthy donors. Overall study results and limits: Fewer N-insertions than the 666-donor mean were reportedly shown by an Asian-associated ancestry cluster in a later analysis. Among the CMV-associated chains, a few were confirmed in vitro as specific for CMV antigens. Previously analyzed data showed that most TCR beta V segments were productive at a frequency of about 90% or about 30%.

A note on this clone: Its specificity is not known.

Germline lookup yields CDR1 SNHLY and CDR2 FYNNEI. This CDR3 spans 14 amino acids. The germline V and J ends were trimmed by 4 bases and 3 bases, with 13 bases remaining between them. Primers for the PCR totalled 60 Vbeta and 13 Jbeta. Data came from immunoSEQ multiplex PCR; TCRdb stores just in-frame clones and leaves some out. The table has some 190,000 clones, approximately 84% seen once. This TCR was recovered from a female donor in good health and CMV-seronegative. The rearrangement links TRBV2 to TRBJ2-7, with a weak D call TRBD1 (5 bases). Sample: PBMCs. CDR3 coding DNA: TGTGCCAGCAGTGGTGATTCGACAGTCTACGAGCAGTACTTC. Translation gives CASSGDSTVYEQYF.